Below are 32 T cell receptor beta chains sequenced from a single sample in a study of OX40 agonist ivuxolimab in advanced cancers. Clones were sequenced by immunoSEQ multiplex PCR, and TCRdb holds only the in-frame ones, with some missing. The table includes 74,000 or so clones, 85% to 95% detected once. The starting material was CD4+ or CD8+ T cells sorted from blood, obtained in a trial of the OX40 agonist ivuxolimab. These receptors were taken from an adult with an advanced solid tumor such as melanoma, head and neck, liver or kidney cancer.

The chain employs TRBV10-3 and TRBJ2-1, with 7 positions matching TRBD1. Looked up from germline, CDR1 is ENHRY and CDR2 is SYGVKD. Germline trimming cut 3 bases from V and 8 bases from J; bases unmatched to any gene: 7. This CDR3 has 14 residues. The CDR3 DNA is TGTGCCATCAGTGAACTACAGGGGATCGATGAGCAGTTCTTC. This sequence encodes CAISELQGIDEQFF.

The J gene is TRBJ2-7, the V gene TRBV11-1; 10 bases fit TRBD1. The junction had 3 bases not matched to a gene; V was cut back by 5 bases and J by 2 bases. This CDR3 is built from 14 residues. Germline lookup yields CDR1 SGHAT and CDR2 FQDESV (reference sequence). The CDR3 coding sequence is TGTGCCAGCAGCCTGGGACAGGGGACCTACGAGCAGTACTTC. Its protein is CASSLGQGTYEQYF.

J is TRBJ2-7 and V is TRBV5-1; a possible D gene is TRBD2 (5 bases). The CDR3 totals 14 residues. Per the germline V gene, CDR1 is SGHRS and CDR2 is YFSETQ. V lost 0 bases, J lost 1 base, and 8 bases lay in between. The CDR3 bases are TGCGCCAGCAGCTTGGCTCCGGGATCCTACGAGCAGTACTTC. Protein sequence: CASSLAPGSYEQYF.

The genes are TRBV5-1 and TRBJ2-3, with D unresolved. Trimming shortened V by 3 bases and J by 2 bases, and 16 bases separated the two germline ends. The CDR3 has 16 residues. Germline CDR1 and CDR2: SGHRS and YFSETQ. The CDR3 DNA is TGCGCCAGCAGCTCCGCCTCGGCAGGTCTCACAGATACGCAGTATTTT. Translating it yields CASSSASAGLTDTQYF. The entire variable domain, with the rest obtained from reference TRBV5-1 and TRBJ2-3, is as follows: KAGVTQTPRYLIKTRGQQVTLSCSPISGHRSVSWYQQTPGQGLQFLFEYFSETQRNKGNFPGRFSGRQFSNSRSEMNVSTLELGDSALYLCASSSASAGLTDTQYFGPGTRLTVL.

CDR3 DNA: TGCGCCAGCAGCCCCACGACAGGGGGATCAGATACGCAGTATTTT. Its translation is CASSPTTGGSDTQYF. The rearrangement links TRBV5-1 to TRBJ2-3; TRBD1 aligns across 9 bases. V dropped 4 bases and J dropped 4; count of bases not matched to a gene: 7. CDR1 is SGHRS and CDR2 is YFSETQ in the germline V gene. The CDR3 runs 15 residues.

The chain links TRBV5-1 to TRBJ1-1; D perhaps matches TRBD1 (5 bases). V was clipped by 4 bases and J by 4 bases, with 23 bases between them. This CDR3 comprises 17 residues. Looked up from germline, CDR1 is SGHRS and CDR2 is YFSETQ. The CDR3 coding sequence is TGCGCCAGCAGCCAGCAGCCGGCTTCTCAGGGCGGCACTGAAGCTTTCTTT. This translates into CASSQQPASQGGTEAFF.

This chain uses TRBV18 with TRBJ1-3; D is undetermined. The germline CDR1 and CDR2 sequences are KGHSH and LQKENI. The CDR3 extends over 16 amino acids. The V and J ends lost 0 bases and 0 bases respectively, with 9 bases between them. The CDR3 region has the DNA TGTGCCAGCTCACCACCGGAGCATCTCTCTGGAAACACCATATATTTT. Translated, it gives CASSPPEHLSGNTIYF.

This chain connects TRBV29-1 to TRBJ2-1; no definite D call. The CDR3 sequence is 13 residues long. Trimming left V 1 base short and J 4 bases short, with 8 bases between. Per germline, CDR1 SQVTM and CDR2 ANQGSEA. The CDR3 here is CSVEGMWYNEQFF. CDR3 coding DNA: TGCAGCGTTGAAGGGATGTGGTACAATGAGCAGTTCTTC.

The rearrangement links TRBV28 to TRBJ2-2; 9 bases are shared with TRBD2. V was clipped by 7 bases and J by 5 bases; unmatched bases: 5. This CDR3 has 14 amino acids. From germline, CDR1 is MDHEN and CDR2 SYDVKM. The CDR3 DNA reads as TGTGCCAGCAAAACGGGACTAGCAACCGGGGAGCTGTTTTTT. It is translated as CASKTGLATGELFF.

The chain joins TRBV10-3 to TRBJ2-3, with D possibly matching TRBD1 (5 bases). The CDR3 extends over 15 amino acids. The germline V and J ends were trimmed by 5 bases and 0 bases, with 12 bases remaining between them. Germline V gene sequence: CDR1 ENHRY, CDR2 SYGVKD. The CDR3: CAISKTDDSTDTQYF. CDR3 DNA sequence: TGTGCCATCAGTAAGACAGACGATAGCACAGATACGCAGTATTTT.

The rearrangement links TRBV5-1 to TRBJ2-2; the D gene is possibly TRBD2 (5 bases). CDR1 and CDR2 from the germline V gene are SGHRS and YFSETQ. V lost 4 bases, J lost 5 bases, and 9 bases lay in between. CDR3 length: 13 amino acids. In DNA form, the CDR3 reads TGCGCCAGCAGCGCGGACTTGACCGGGGAGCTGTTTTTT. It yields the protein CASSADLTGELFF.

V usage is TRBV5-1 and J usage is TRBJ1-4; 7 bases map to TRBD1. Per germline, CDR1 SGHRS and CDR2 YFSETQ. This CDR3 has 15 residues. V was pared by 10 bases and J by 4 bases, with 13 bases of the junction left unmatched. The CDR3: CALIPQGHRNEKLFF. CDR3 in DNA: TGCGCCTTAATTCCACAGGGGCACCGTAATGAAAAACTGTTTTTT.

The rearrangement joins TRBV5-1 to TRBJ2-7; 9 bases are shared with TRBD2. After removal of 0 bases from V and 0 bases from J, the junction contained 7 bases not matched to a gene. The CDR3 consists of 17 residues. Germline V gene data show CDR1 as SGHRS and CDR2 as YFSETQ. CDR3 in DNA: TGCGCCAGCAGCTTGGGGGCTAGCGGGATTTCCTCCTACGAGCAGTACTTC. It yields the protein CASSLGASGISSYEQYF.

J is TRBJ2-7 and V is TRBV6-5; 9 positions agree with TRBD1. Germline trimming cut 6 bases from V and 3 bases from J; bases unmatched to any gene: 6. The V gene's germline CDR1 is MNHEY and CDR2 SVGAGI. The CDR3 consists of 14 residues. CDR3 residues: CASRMTGGSYEQYF. In nucleotides, the CDR3 is TGTGCCAGCAGAATGACAGGGGGAAGCTACGAGCAGTACTTC.

The chain employs TRBV9 and TRBJ2-7; TRBD2 aligns across 12 bases. The V and J ends lost 0 bases and 2 bases, in that order; junction bases with no gene match: 9. This CDR3 is 18 amino acids long. Germline CDR1 is SGDLS and CDR2 is YYNGEE. This CDR3 reads CASSVEASGGDSTYEQYF. CDR3 coding DNA: TGTGCCAGCAGCGTAGAGGCTAGCGGGGGGGATTCGACCTACGAGCAGTACTTC.

Only a few counts were recorded for this clone. The J gene is TRBJ2-3, the V gene TRBV7-8; 7 bases are a match to TRBD1. This CDR3 is 18 amino acids long. Germline CDR1 and CDR2: SGHVS and FQNEAQ. Trimming cost V 5 bases and J 3 bases; bases outside gene matches: 17. CDR3 sequence: CASSRATKTGMKTDTQYF. DNA for the CDR3: TGTGCCAGCAGCCGCGCCACCAAGACAGGGATGAAGACAGATACGCAGTATTTT.

V usage is TRBV29-1 and J usage is TRBJ1-1; a weak D match, TRBD1 (6 bases). The germline V gene encodes CDR1 SQVTM and CDR2 ANQGSEA. Trimming shortened V by 4 bases and J by 1 base, and 13 bases separated the two germline ends. The CDR3 consists of 14 residues. The CDR3 here is CSVVGGRKNTEAFF. The CDR3 bases are TGCAGCGTTGTAGGGGGACGCAAGAACACTGAAGCTTTCTTT.

The chain uses TRBV5-6 and TRBJ1-1; D unresolved. The CDR3 has 13 residues. The germline V and J ends were trimmed by 4 bases and 7 bases, with 14 bases remaining between them. Germline assignment: CDR1 SGHDT and CDR2 YYEEEE. CDR3 coding DNA: TGTGCCAGCAGCGAATCGGGGTATGGTGAAGCTTTCTTT. This gives the protein CASSESGYGEAFF. Full variable domain (missing parts from reference TRBV5-6 and TRBJ1-1): DAGVTQSPTHLIKTRGQQVTLRCSPKSGHDTVSWYQQALGQGPQFIFQYYEEEERQRGNFPDRFSGHQFPNYSSELNVNALLLGDSALYLCASSESGYGEAFFGQGTRLTVV.

This rearrangement joins TRBV7-9 to TRBJ1-4, with 9 bases identical to TRBD1. The length of the CDR3 is 15 residues. The V and J ends lost 4 bases and 6 bases, in that order; junction bases with no gene match: 6. CDR1 and CDR2 from the germline V gene are SEHNR and FQNEAQ (reference sequence). As DNA, the CDR3 is TGTGCCAGCAGCTCGGGGACAGGGTCCCATGAAAAACTGTTTTTT. This gives the protein CASSSGTGSHEKLFF.

This clone was seen once. The gene calls are TRBV18 and TRBJ2-7; D uncertain. CDR1 is KGHSH, CDR2 LQKENI, per germline. The V and J ends lost 0 bases and 1 base respectively, with 10 bases between them. The CDR3 runs to 15 residues. The CDR3 loop is CASSPPAPSSYEQYF. In DNA form, the CDR3 reads TGTGCCAGCTCACCACCCGCGCCCTCATCCTACGAGCAGTACTTC.

The rearrangement uses TRBV5-1 and TRBJ1-5, with D uncertain. The CDR3 extends over 14 amino acids. The germline V gene has CDR1 SGHRS and CDR2 YFSETQ. Trimming stripped 5 bases from V and 10 bases from J, with 19 bases between. The CDR3 region is CASRRDGSWEPQHF. As DNA, the CDR3 is TGCGCCAGCAGACGCGACGGATCATGGGAACCCCAGCATTTT.

The chain couples TRBV2 to TRBJ2-3; D could derive from TRBD1 or TRBD2 (6 bases each). CDR1 SNHLY and CDR2 FYNNEI come from the germline V gene. Trimming pared 8 bases from V and 7 bases from J, leaving 19 bases between. The CDR3 has 14 amino acids. The CDR3 coding sequence is TGTGCCAGCCATAAGGGGGGTCCCATCTATACGCAGTATTTT. Its protein product is CASHKGGPIYTQYF.

The chain couples TRBV11-2 to TRBJ2-1, with 9 bases fitting TRBD2. The CDR3 contains 17 residues. Germline V lookup: CDR1 SGHAT, CDR2 FQNNGV. Unmatched junction bases numbered 13, after V lost 6 bases and J lost 4 bases. Written as DNA, the CDR3 is TGTGCCAGCAGGACCCAGGAGCTTCTAGCGGGATACAATGAGCAGTTCTTC. Protein product: CASRTQELLAGYNEQFF.

This clone is a singleton in its sample. V gene TRBV4-1 combines with J gene TRBJ1-2; TRBD1 agrees at 8 bases. The CDR3 covers 17 residues. Germline values: CDR1 MGHRA, CDR2 YSYEKL. Trimming removed 4 bases from V and 4 bases from J; junction bases left unmatched: 14. The DNA of the CDR3 is TGCGCCAGCAGCCCCCTAGTGGGGCAGGGGGCAGCCTATGGCTACACCTTC. Residues: CASSPLVGQGAAYGYTF.

This clone appeared once. The chain joins TRBV7-7 to TRBJ2-2; D is unclear. The germline CDR1 and CDR2 sequences are SSHAT and FNYEAQ (reference sequence). The CDR3 sequence is 15 residues long. V lost 5 bases, J lost 1 base, and 11 bases lay in between. The CDR3 coding sequence is TGTGCCAGCAGCCCGAACTTAGGGAACACCGGGGAGCTGTTTTTT. This gives the protein CASSPNLGNTGELFF.

The chain recombines TRBV5-1 with TRBJ2-7; no definite D call. Germline V gene sequence: CDR1 SGHRS, CDR2 YFSETQ. The CDR3 runs 13 residues. V was pared by 1 base and J by 0 bases, with 5 bases between. CDR3 sequence: CASSLRVSYEQYF. Here the CDR3 DNA reads TGCGCCAGCAGCTTGAGGGTCTCCTACGAGCAGTACTTC.

The chain has TRBV7-2 and TRBJ1-3, with 12 bases aligning to TRBD1. Trimming removed 1 base from V and 6 bases from J; junction bases left unmatched: 4. Germline-derived CDR1 and CDR2 are SGHTA and FQGNSA. The CDR3 covers 16 residues. The CDR3 reads CASSLVGTGGENTIYF. CDR3 in DNA: TGTGCCAGCAGCTTAGTAGGGACAGGGGGCGAAAACACCATATATTTT. Together with reference TRBV7-2 and TRBJ1-3, the CDR3 gives the full variable domain: GAGVSQSPSNKVTEKGKDVELRCDPISGHTALYWYRQSLGQGLEFLIYFQGNSAPDKSGLPSDRFSAERTGGSVSTLTIQRTQQEDSAVYLCASSLVGTGGENTIYFGEGSWLTVV.

The chain joins TRBV28 to TRBJ2-2; TRBD2 aligns across 11 bases. The CDR3 is 16 residues long. Trimming removed 6 bases from V and 0 bases from J; junction bases left unmatched: 3. From germline, CDR1 is MDHEN and CDR2 SYDVKM. CDR3 sequence (DNA): TGTGCCAGCAGGCTAGCGGGAGGACCGAACACCGGGGAGCTGTTTTTT. Amino acids: CASRLAGGPNTGELFF.

This chain links TRBV19 with TRBJ2-3, with 7 bases fitting TRBD1. The junction had 5 bases not matched to a gene; V was cut back by 1 base and J by 7 bases. The CDR3 length is 14 residues. Germline CDR1 and CDR2: LNHDA and SQIVND (reference sequence). Here the CDR3 reads CASSIGQGVNTQYF. The CDR3 DNA reads TGTGCCAGTAGTATAGGACAGGGAGTGAATACGCAGTATTTT.

The chain's CDR3 is CAISGTDRTEAFF. The CDR3 DNA reads TGTGCCATCAGTGGGACCGACCGAACTGAAGCTTTCTTT. The rearrangement links TRBV10-3 to TRBJ1-1; D uncertain. CDR1 is ENHRY, CDR2 SYGVKD, per germline. Trimming cost V 4 bases and J 5 bases, with 11 bases left between them. The CDR3 covers 13 residues.

Concerning this clone: One end of the junction is discordant with germline, which a read error may explain. In nucleotides, the CDR3 is TGTGCCAGCAGCTTGGAAGGGGGCGTACATGGCTACACCTTC. Residues: CASSLEGGVHGYTF. This chain links TRBV5-1 with TRBJ1-2; 7 bases are shared with TRBD1. The V gene's germline CDR1 is SGHRS and CDR2 YFSETQ. This CDR3 spans 14 amino acids. The whole variable domain, filled in from reference TRBV5-1 and TRBJ1-2, reads KAGVTQTPRYLIKTRGQQVTLSCSPISGHRSVSWYQQTPGQGLQFLFEYFSETQRNKGNFPGRFSGRQFSNSRSEMNVSTLELGDSALYLCASSLEGGVHGYTFGSGTRLTVV.

The rearrangement uses TRBV5-1 and TRBJ2-3; 10 bases line up with TRBD2. The germline CDR1 and CDR2 sequences are SGHRS and YFSETQ. There are 16 residues in the CDR3. The V and J ends lost 0 bases and 8 bases, in that order; junction bases with no gene match: 9. This CDR3 reads CASSLEAAGGLGTQYF. In DNA, the CDR3 is TGCGCCAGCAGCTTGGAAGCAGCGGGGGGGCTGGGTACGCAGTATTTT.